Listed below are T cell receptor beta chains from one sample, sequenced in a study of PD-L1 blockade in urothelial cancer. Libraries were prepared by immunoSEQ multiplex PCR; TCRdb keeps only in-frame clonotypes and omits some of them. In the table there are 55,000 to 85,000 clones, about 83% of which are singletons. Specimen: PBMCs, collected around atezolizumab (anti-PD-L1) treatment. These receptors came from a woman in her seventies with urothelial cancer. Both conserved end residues are part of each CDR3. The order of the fields is CDR3 length, J gene, clone size, V gene, D gene, CDR3 protein, CDR3 DNA. A D gene is named only where the DNA matches it firmly. The listing skips clone size in some rows; elsewhere it reads once, few, many or a size class.

>21|TRBJ2-2|NA|TRBV6-7|TRBD1
CASSSPLGQGCHEGETGELFF
TGTGCCAGCAGCTCCCCCCTCGGACAGGGGTGCCATGAGGGGGAGACCGGGGAGCTGTTTTTT
>12|TRBJ2-3|NA|TRBV7-9|NA
CASSRLADTQYF
TGTGCCAGCAGCCGACTAGCAGATACGCAGTATTTT
>19|TRBJ2-7|NA|TRBV5-1|NA
CASSSGSARWGSPNYEQYF
TGCGCCAGCAGCTCAGGAAGCGCGCGGTGGGGCTCTCCCAACTACGAGCAGTACTTC
>15|TRBJ1-2|once|TRBV5-8|NA
CASSFMGRVNYGYTF
TGTGCCAGCAGCTTTATGGGGAGGGTGAACTATGGCTACACCTTC
>17|TRBJ2-3|NA|TRBV5-1|TRBD2
CASSLVRRGGPGDTQYF
TGCGCCAGCAGCTTGGTGCGGCGGGGGGGCCCTGGGGATACGCAGTATTTT
>15|TRBJ1-3|few|TRBV18|NA
CASTTTGNSGNTIYF
TGTGCCAGCACCACGACAGGCAACTCTGGAAACACCATATATTTT
>19|TRBJ2-7|NA|TRBV30|TRBD1
CAWSAPGTGVSPSSYEQYF
TGTGCCTGGAGTGCTCCCGGGACAGGGGTCTCCCCGAGCTCCTACGAGCAGTACTTC
>16|TRBJ2-3|NA|TRBV11-1|TRBD2
CASSPRTSGRADTQYF
TGTGCCAGCAGCCCCCGGACTAGCGGGAGGGCAGATACGCAGTATTTT
>15|TRBJ2-7|NA|TRBV9|TRBD2
CASSVGGSGNYEQYF
TGTGCCAGCAGCGTAGGAGGTAGCGGGAACTACGAGCAGTACTTC
>14|TRBJ2-5|NA|TRBV15|NA
CATSRQDSKETQYF
TGTGCCACCAGCAGACAGGACTCTAAAGAGACCCAGTACTTC
>13|TRBJ2-2|few|TRBV14|TRBD1
CASSRGQTGELFF
TGTGCCAGCAGCCGGGGACAGACCGGGGAGCTGTTTTTT
>18|TRBJ2-4|few|TRBV7-2|TRBD2
CASSLGTSGGEDKNIQYF
TGTGCCAGCAGCTTAGGAACTAGCGGGGGGGAAGACAAAAACATTCAGTACTTC
>14|TRBJ2-7|once|TRBV28|NA
CASSLPGSLYEQYF
TGTGCCAGCAGTTTACCCGGGAGCCTCTACGAGCAGTACTTC